Below are 14 T cell receptor beta chains sequenced from a single sample in a study of metastatic and nonmetastatic thyroid tumors. Thyroid surgery was performed in patients who had received no treatment beforehand. Using MiXCR, TCRdb reanalyzed the PCR reads. The sample records under 60,000 clones, more than 20% being singletons. The sample was blood. The receptors were gathered from a male donor with papillary thyroid cancer or a benign thyroid nodule (not recorded which). Some clones in this sample may be carry-over from other donors' samples.

This chain links TRBV18 with TRBJ1-3; D uncertain. Trimming removed 2 bases at V and 4 bases at J, with 6 bases between. There are 13 residues in the CDR3. Germline CDR1 reads KGHSH; CDR2 reads LQKENI. The CDR3 spells CASSPEQGNTIYF. The DNA of the CDR3 is TGTGCCAGCTCACCAGAACAGGGAAACACCATATATTTT.

The J gene is TRBJ1-1, the V gene TRBV28, with D possibly matching TRBD1 (6 bases). The CDR3 length is 14 residues. V was pared by 3 bases and J by 3 bases, with 11 bases between. Germline assignment: CDR1 MDHEN and CDR2 SYDVKM. CDR3 sequence: CASSLVGGYTEAFF. The CDR3 coding sequence is TGTGCCAGCAGTTTGGTCGGGGGCTACACTGAAGCTTTCTTT.

The V and J genes are TRBV10-3 and TRBJ2-3; D is ambiguous. CDR1 and CDR2 (germline): ENHRY, SYGVKD. Trimming cost V 4 bases and J 5 bases, with 13 bases left between them. The CDR3 runs 14 residues. The CDR3 region is CAISGGRSEDTQYF. DNA for the CDR3: TGTGCCATCAGTGGAGGTCGGAGCGAAGATACGCAGTATTTT.

This sequence joins TRBV20-1 and TRBJ2-4; D perhaps matches TRBD1 (5 bases). CDR1 is DFQATT and CDR2 is SNEGSKA in the germline V gene (reference sequence). The V gene lost 3 bases and the J gene lost 3 bases, with 15 bases spanning the gap. The CDR3 totals 15 residues. For the CDR3, the DNA is TGCAGTGCTAGTCCGGGCCCCCAGGGCAAAAACATTCAGTACTTC. This sequence encodes CSASPGPQGKNIQYF.

Sample share makes this clone medium-sized (0.01 to 0.1%). The chain has TRBV6-5 and TRBJ2-7, with D uncertain. This CDR3 is 14 amino acids long. Trimming stripped 2 bases from V and 3 bases from J, with 11 bases between. CDR1 is MNHEY and CDR2 is SVGAGI in the germline V gene. The chain's CDR3 is CASSYRRWGYEQYF. DNA for the CDR3: TGTGCCAGCAGTTACCGCAGGTGGGGCTACGAGCAGTACTTC.

This clone was observed many times. This rearrangement joins TRBV12-3 or TRBV12-4 to TRBJ2-1; D possibly corresponds to TRBD1 (6 bases). V was trimmed by 2 bases and J by 5 bases, leaving 16 bases between them. The CDR3 extends over 16 amino acids. The CDR3 reads CASSLIPYRANNEQFF. CDR3 coding DNA: TGTGCCAGCAGTTTAATCCCCTACAGGGCCAACAATGAGCAGTTCTTC.

The V call is TRBV19, the J call TRBJ2-3, with D possibly being TRBD1 (5 bases). The ends were cut back, 9 bases at V and 4 bases at J, with 14 bases in the middle. Germline values: CDR1 LNHDA, CDR2 SQIVND (reference sequence). The CDR3 consists of 13 residues. The DNA for the CDR3 is TGTGCCAGCAAGAACCAGGGCCCAGATACGCAGTATTTT. Amino acid sequence: CASKNQGPDTQYF.

This sequence joins TRBV20-1 and TRBJ1-4; 7 nucleotides agree with TRBD1. Looked up from germline, CDR1 is DFQATT and CDR2 is SNEGSKA (reference sequence). This CDR3 comprises 15 residues. V trimming: 1 base; J trimming: 7 bases; junction bases outside the gene matches: 9. The DNA for the CDR3 is TGCAGTGCTAGAGCAGGTGCAGGGGGATTTGAAAAACTGTTTTTT. Amino acids: CSARAGAGGFEKLFF.

This clone was found many times. V is TRBV12-5 and J is TRBJ1-6; no firm D call. The germline gives CDR1 LGHNT, CDR2 FRNRAP. This CDR3 region has 13 residues. Trimming stripped 0 bases from V and 9 bases from J, with 6 bases between. In DNA form, the CDR3 reads TGTGCTAGTGGTTTGGTAGACGGTTCACCCCTCCACTTT. Protein sequence: CASGLVDGSPLHF.

The table lists this clone with many counts. This rearrangement joins TRBV6-4 to TRBJ2-2; TRBD2 matches 9 bases. This CDR3 comprises 14 residues. V trimming: 4 bases; J trimming: 3 bases; junction bases outside the gene matches: 0. Germline V CDR1 and CDR2: MRHNA, SNTAGT. DNA of the CDR3: TGTGCCAGCAGTGGCGGGGGGGACACCGGGGAGCTGTTTTTT. It codes for CASSGGGDTGELFF.

This clone was counted ten times or more. V and J are TRBV7-9 and TRBJ2-1; D unclear. The CDR3 has 17 residues. The germline V gene has CDR1 SEHNR and CDR2 FQNEAQ (reference sequence). V lost 5 bases, J lost 4 bases, and 21 bases lay in between. DNA for the CDR3: TGTGCCAGCAGCGCAAGCACGCTAGTCCCCCAATACAATGAGCAGTTCTTC. This translates into CASSASTLVPQYNEQFF.

This clone was recorded many times. This chain links TRBV9 with TRBJ1-2; weak D call: TRBD1 (6 bases). CDR3 size: 12 residues. Trimming pared 4 bases from V and 7 bases from J, leaving 11 bases between. Per germline, CDR1 SGDLS and CDR2 YYNGEE. The CDR3 here is CASSPPGAGYTF. CDR3 bases: TGTGCCAGCAGCCCCCCGGGGGCTGGCTACACCTTC. Full variable domain (missing parts from reference TRBV9 and TRBJ1-2): DSGVTQTPKHLITATGQRVTLRCSPRSGDLSVYWYQQSLDQGLQFLIQYYNGEERAKGNILERFSAQQFPDLHSELNLSSLELGDSALYFCASSPPGAGYTFGSGTRLTVV.

The sample holds many counts of this clone. The sample holds other DNA sequences that translate to the same CDR3. The chain carries TRBV27 and TRBJ1-4, with no clear D. Germline loops: CDR1 MNHEY, CDR2 SMNVEV (reference sequence). Trimming removed 6 bases at V and 2 bases at J, with 13 bases between. The CDR3 has 15 amino acids. The CDR3 reads CASRPKEETNEKLFF. Here the CDR3 DNA reads TGTGCCAGCAGGCCCAAAGAGGAGACTAATGAAAAACTGTTTTTT.

This clone has at least ten counts. V and J are TRBV7-3 and TRBJ1-1; unclear D gene. This CDR3 is built from 13 residues. The V end lost 2 bases, the J end lost 3 bases, and 7 bases lay between the germline ends. Germline CDR1 SGHTA, CDR2 FQGTGA. CDR3 protein: CASSLGIDTEAFF. CDR3 DNA sequence: TGTGCCAGCAGCTTAGGGATTGACACTGAAGCTTTCTTT.